Each of the 10 T cell receptor beta chains below was sequenced from the same sample in a study of human T cells and chemical hapten exposure. One entry per CDR3 protein, called by TCRdb with MiXCR from the RACE reads. Found here are some 89,000 distinct CDR3 sequences, 25% to 30% of them singletons; the top ten hold 10%. Time point indicated: patch test 3, about 24 weeks after DPC sensitization. Treatment: therapeutic diphenylcyclopropenone sensitization with weekly scalp DPC. Source: whole blood, taken in connection with sensitization to the hapten diphenylcyclopropenone (DPC). The receptor set was obtained from a man between 40 and 49 years old with alopecia areata. Some clones in this sample may be carry-over from other donors' samples.

This clonotype has more than one count but fewer than ten. The chain is built from TRBV5-1 and TRBJ2-1; TRBD2 agrees at 13 bases. Germline trimming cut 2 bases from V and 6 bases from J; bases unmatched to any gene: 2. Germline V lookup: CDR1 SGHRS, CDR2 YFSETQ. This CDR3 comprises 15 residues. The CDR3 spells CASSFGLAGANEQFF. CDR3 sequence (DNA): TGCGCCAGCAGCTTTGGACTAGCGGGAGCCAATGAGCAGTTCTTC.

The rearrangement joins TRBV30 to TRBJ2-1; weak D call: TRBD1 (6 bases). The CDR3 runs 13 residues. The V end lost 3 bases, the J end lost 6 bases, and 12 bases lay between the germline ends. Per the germline V gene, CDR1 is GTSNPN and CDR2 is SVGIG (reference sequence). CDR3 amino acids: CAWRQGYINEQFF. For the CDR3, the DNA is TGTGCCTGGAGACAGGGTTACATCAATGAGCAGTTCTTC.

In this sample, this clonotype turned up a few times. The CDR3 region is CASSPRQGRGEKLFF. DNA of the CDR3: TGTGCCAGCAGTCCGCGACAGGGGAGAGGTGAAAAACTGTTTTTT. The V and J genes are TRBV6-1 and TRBJ1-4; 8 bases match TRBD1. The CDR3 has 15 amino acids. The V and J ends lost 5 bases and 7 bases, in that order; junction bases with no gene match: 9. Germline V gives CDR1 MNHNS, CDR2 SASEGT.

This clonotype was observed a few times. This chain links TRBV12-3 or TRBV12-4 with TRBJ2-7; the D gene is possibly TRBD1 (5 bases). V was cut by 1 base and J by 0 bases, with 7 bases left in between. The CDR3 runs 14 residues. The CDR3 nucleotides are TGTGCCAGCAGTTTAGGGACACCCTCCTACGAGCAGTACTTC. This encodes CASSLGTPSYEQYF.

This rearrangement joins TRBV5-6 to TRBJ1-6, with D tentatively TRBD1 (6 bases). The V and J ends lost 0 bases and 8 bases respectively, with 9 bases between them. The CDR3 is made up of 14 amino acids. Looked up from germline, CDR1 is SGHDT and CDR2 is YYEEEE. In DNA, the CDR3 is TGTGCCAGCAGCTTGGAACAGGGTTATTCACCCCTCCACTTT. Translated, it gives CASSLEQGYSPLHF.

This clonotype occurred a few times. In nucleotides, the CDR3 is TGTGCCAGCAGCTTATCCCACGGGACTAGCGGGAGGGCAGATACGCAGTATTTT. This codes for CASSLSHGTSGRADTQYF. The rearrangement uses TRBV11-2 and TRBJ2-3, with 16 positions matching TRBD2. J was trimmed by 4 bases and V by 2 bases; bases with no gene match: 6. From germline, CDR1 is SGHAT and CDR2 FQNNGV. There are 18 residues in the CDR3.

This clonotype was counted only a few times. This may come from a read error, since a much larger clone is one base off. This sequence joins TRBV7-9 and TRBJ2-1; D is tentatively TRBD1 or TRBD2 (5 bases each). Trimming cost V 1 base and J 7 bases, with 14 bases left between them. The CDR3 has 15 amino acids. Per germline, CDR1 SEHNR and CDR2 FQNEAQ (reference sequence). CDR3 bases: TGTGCCAGCAGCTTAGTTCTGGGGGAGTGGAATGAGCAGTTCTTC. This translates into CASSLVLGEWNEQFF.

V usage is TRBV7-6 and J usage is TRBJ2-7; D is perhaps TRBD1 (6 bases). CDR3 length: 15 amino acids. The V gene's germline CDR1 is SGHVS and CDR2 FNYEAQ. V was shortened by 4 bases and J by 6 bases, with 19 bases between the two germline ends. The CDR3 nucleotides are TGTGCCAGCAGCTACGGGGCCACAGGGAAAGGCGAGCAGTACTTC. Translation gives CASSYGATGKGEQYF. Full variable domain (rest looked up from reference TRBV7-6 and TRBJ2-7): GAGVSQSPRYKVTKRGQDVALRCDPISGHVSLYWYRQALGQGPEFLTYFNYEAQQDKSGLPNDRFSAERPEGSISTLTIQRTEQRDSAMYRCASSYGATGKGEQYFGPGTRLTVT.

The CDR3 sequence is CASSLWDRAQEPQHF. CDR3 coding DNA: TGTGCCAGCAGTTTATGGGACAGGGCCCAAGAGCCCCAGCATTTT. This rearrangement joins TRBV28 to TRBJ1-5, with 8 bases matching TRBD1. The CDR3 loop spans 15 amino acids. Germline CDR1 reads MDHEN; CDR2 reads SYDVKM. Trimming cost V 0 bases and J 8 bases; bases outside gene matches: 6.

The chain links TRBV28 to TRBJ1-1; 8 bases match TRBD1. The CDR3 contains 17 residues. V shed 3 bases and J 0 bases; nucleotides not matched to a gene: 9. Germline CDR1 and CDR2: MDHEN and SYDVKM. The CDR3 nucleotides read TGTGCCAGCAGTTTGAGGACAGGGACAGGATTGAACACTGAAGCTTTCTTT. It translates to CASSLRTGTGLNTEAFF.